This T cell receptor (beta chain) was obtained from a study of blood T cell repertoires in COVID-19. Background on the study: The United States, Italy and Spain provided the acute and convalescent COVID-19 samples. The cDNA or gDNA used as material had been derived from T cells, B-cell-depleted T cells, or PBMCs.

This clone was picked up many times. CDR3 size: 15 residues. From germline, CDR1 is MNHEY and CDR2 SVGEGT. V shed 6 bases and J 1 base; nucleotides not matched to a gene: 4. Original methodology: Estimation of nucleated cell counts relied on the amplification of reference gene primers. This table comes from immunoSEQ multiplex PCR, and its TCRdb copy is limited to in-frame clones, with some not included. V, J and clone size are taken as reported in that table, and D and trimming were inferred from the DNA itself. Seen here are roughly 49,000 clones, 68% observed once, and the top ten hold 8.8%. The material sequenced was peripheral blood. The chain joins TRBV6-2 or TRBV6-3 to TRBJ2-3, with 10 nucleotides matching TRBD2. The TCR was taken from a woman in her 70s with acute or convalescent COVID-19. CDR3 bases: TGTGCCAGCAGCGTCGGACTAGCGGGCACAGATACGCAGTATTTT. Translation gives CASSVGLAGTDTQYF.